The T cell receptor beta chain under discussion was sequenced for a study of human T cells and chemical hapten exposure. Study-level information: All through the approximately 24-week study, the scalp of each patient received diphenylcyclopropenone doses weekly. General study findings and limits: TCRs exceeding 1 in 1000 frequency stayed unchanged with DPC sensitization.

TCRdb itself ran the RACE reads through MiXCR, one entry per CDR3 protein. Among roughly 50,000 distinct CDR3 sequences listed, 11% were seen once. The CDR3 has 15 residues. Trimming stripped 3 bases from V and 0 bases from J, with 15 bases between. The germline CDR1 and CDR2 sequences are DFQATT and SNEGSKA (reference sequence). The sample holds many counts of this clonotype. The antigen is unknown. Time point indicated: patch test 1, 2 weeks after DPC sensitization. Stated treatment: therapeutic diphenylcyclopropenone sensitization with weekly scalp DPC. Someone pulled total RNA out of unfractionated whole blood. Each patch test followed a blood draw.

This sequence was found in a woman aged 40 to 50 with alopecia areata. Some clones in this sample may be carry-over from other donors' samples. Sequencing used whole blood, obtained in connection with sensitization to the hapten diphenylcyclopropenone (DPC). V and J are TRBV20-1 and TRBJ2-7, with D maybe TRBD2 (6 bases). For the CDR3, the DNA is TGCAGTGCTAGGGCGGGACGCTCGAGCTCCTACGAGCAGTACTTC. This codes for CSARAGRSSSYEQYF.